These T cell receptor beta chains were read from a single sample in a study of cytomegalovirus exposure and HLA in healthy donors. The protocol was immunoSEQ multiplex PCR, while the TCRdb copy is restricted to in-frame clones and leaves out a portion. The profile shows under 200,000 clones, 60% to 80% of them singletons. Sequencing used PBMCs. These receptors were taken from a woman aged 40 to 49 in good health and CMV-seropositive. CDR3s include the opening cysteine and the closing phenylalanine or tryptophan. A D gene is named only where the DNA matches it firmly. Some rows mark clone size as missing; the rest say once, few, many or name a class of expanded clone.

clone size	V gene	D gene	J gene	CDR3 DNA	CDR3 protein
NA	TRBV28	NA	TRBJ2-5	TGTGCCAGCAGAACTCAAGAGACCCAGTACTTC	CASRTQETQYF
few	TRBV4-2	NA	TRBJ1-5	TGTGCCAGCAGCCAAGATACAGGGAGCAATCAGCCCCAGCATTTT	CASSQDTGSNQPQHF
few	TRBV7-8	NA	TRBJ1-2	TGTGCCAGCAGCCCCGCTGGGGCTTGGCTGGACTATGGCTACACCTTC	CASSPAGAWLDYGYTF
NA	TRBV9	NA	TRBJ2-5	TGTGCCAGCAGCGTAGCTACGGGGGAGTACCAAGAGACCCAGTACTTC	CASSVATGEYQETQYF
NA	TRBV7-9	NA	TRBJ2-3	TGTGCCAGCAGCTTAGTGAGCACGGCAGATACGCAGTATTTT	CASSLVSTADTQYF
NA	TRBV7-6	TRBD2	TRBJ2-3	TGTGCCAGCAGCTTAGGGGACTACCTCACAGATACGCAGTATTTT	CASSLGDYLTDTQYF
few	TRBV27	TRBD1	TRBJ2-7	TGTGCCAGCAGTTTAACAGGGGGCAGGTACGAGCAGTACTTC	CASSLTGGRYEQYF
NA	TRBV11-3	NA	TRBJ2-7	TGTGCCAGCAGCAAACGGGACATCGGAACCTACGAGCAGTACTTC	CASSKRDIGTYEQYF
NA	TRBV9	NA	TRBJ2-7	TGTGCCAGCAGCCCTCGTGGGGCCCCGGTCTCCTACGAGCAGTACTTC	CASSPRGAPVSYEQYF
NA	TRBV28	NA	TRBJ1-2	TGTGCCAGCAGCCCCGGGGACTTCCCGAAAGGCTACACCTTC	CASSPGDFPKGYTF
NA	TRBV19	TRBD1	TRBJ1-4	TGTGCCACCGCGACAGGGGACGCCACTAATGAAAAACTGTTTTTT	CATATGDATNEKLFF
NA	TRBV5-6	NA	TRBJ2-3	TGTGCCAGCAGCGTATGGACAAACCCTAGCACAGATACGCAGTATTTT	CASSVWTNPSTDTQYF
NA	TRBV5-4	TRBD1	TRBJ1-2	TGTGCCAGCAGCTATCCGGGACAGAACTATGGCTACACCTTC	CASSYPGQNYGYTF
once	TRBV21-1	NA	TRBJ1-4	TGTGCCAGCAGCAAAGAGGAAGGGGGCGTCGACCGAAGGGAAAAACTGTTTTTT	CASSKEEGGVDRREKLFF
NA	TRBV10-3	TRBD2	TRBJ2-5	TGTGCCATCTCGACTAGCGGGGGGGCGAGACAAGAGACCCAGTACTTC	CAISTSGGARQETQYF
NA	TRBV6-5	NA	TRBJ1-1	TGTGCCAGCAGTTATTCCGGGACACAAATGACTGAAGCTTTCTTT	CASSYSGTQMTEAFF
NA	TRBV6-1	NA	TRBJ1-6	TGTGCCAGCACCCTTGGACAGACAGATTCACCCCTCCACTTT	CASTLGQTDSPLHF
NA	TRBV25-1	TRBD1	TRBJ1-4	TGTGCCAGCAGTACCCCAGGGGGCGCCGGGGAAAAACTGTTTTTT	CASSTPGGAGEKLFF
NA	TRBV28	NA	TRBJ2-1	TGTGCCAGCAGTTCTGAGGGACAGTTCTTC	CASSSEGQFF
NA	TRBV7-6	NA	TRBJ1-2	TGTGCCAGCAGCTTAGTGGCGTCAGGGGAAGGCTACACCTTC	CASSLVASGEGYTF
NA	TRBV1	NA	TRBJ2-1	TGCACCAGCAGCCAAGATCAGCGGGAGGGCGATGAGCAGTTCTTC	CTSSQDQREGDEQFF
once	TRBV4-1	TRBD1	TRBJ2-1	TGCGCCAGCAGCCCAGGGGGCGCTGAGAATGAGCAGTTCTTC	CASSPGGAENEQFF
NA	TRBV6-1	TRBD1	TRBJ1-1	TGTGCCAGCACCGAGGGGGACAGCAACACTGAAGCTTTCTTT	CASTEGDSNTEAFF
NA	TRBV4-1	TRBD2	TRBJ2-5	TGCGCCAGCAGCCAACCCGAAAGCGGGGGGGCGGAGACCCAGTACTTC	CASSQPESGGAETQYF
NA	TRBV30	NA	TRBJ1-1	TGTGCCTGGAACCCATCCTCCCAGGCCCGAAGAACTTTCTTT	CAWNPSSQARRTFF
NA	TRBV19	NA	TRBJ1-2	TGTGCCAGTAGGGCAGGCCTGGGCTATGGCTACACCTTC	CASRAGLGYGYTF
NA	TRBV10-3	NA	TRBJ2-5	TGTGCCATCAGTGATCAGCTCGGCGGGGTTAAAGAGACCCAGTACTTC	CAISDQLGGVKETQYF
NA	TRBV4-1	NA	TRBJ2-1	TGCGCCAGCAGCCAAGATAATTCCCTAATGGACAATGAGCAGTTCTTC	CASSQDNSLMDNEQFF
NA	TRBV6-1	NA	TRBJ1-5	TGTGCCAGCAGTTTGCTAATTCCTAGCAATCAGCCCCAGCATTTT	CASSLLIPSNQPQHF
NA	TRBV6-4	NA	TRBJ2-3	TGTGCCAGCAGTGAAACCCGAGCGAGAAGCACAGATACGCAGTATTTT	CASSETRARSTDTQYF
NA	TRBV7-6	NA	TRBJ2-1	TGTGCCAGCAGCTCCTCGCTGAGCTCCTACAATGAGCAGTTCTTC	CASSSSLSSYNEQFF
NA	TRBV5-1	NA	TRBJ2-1	TGCGCCAGCAGCTTGGGACAGTACAATGAGCAGTTCTTC	CASSLGQYNEQFF
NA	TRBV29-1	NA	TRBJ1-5	TGCAGCGTTCTTAGGGGGGGGGTTAGCAATCAGCCCCAGCATTTT	CSVLRGGVSNQPQHF
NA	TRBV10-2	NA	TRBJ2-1	TGCGCCAGCAGTGTTACTAGCTACAATGAGCAGTTCTTC	CASSVTSYNEQFF